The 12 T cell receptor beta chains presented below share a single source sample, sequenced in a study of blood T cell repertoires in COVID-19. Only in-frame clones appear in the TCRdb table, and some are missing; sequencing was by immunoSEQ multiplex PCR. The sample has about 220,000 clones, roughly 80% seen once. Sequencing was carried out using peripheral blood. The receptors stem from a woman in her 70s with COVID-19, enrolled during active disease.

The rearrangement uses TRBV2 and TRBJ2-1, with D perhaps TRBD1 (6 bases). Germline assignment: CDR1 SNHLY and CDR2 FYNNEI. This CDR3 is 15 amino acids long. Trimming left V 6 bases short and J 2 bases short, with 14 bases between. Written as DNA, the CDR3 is TGTGCCAGCAGGTTTGACAGGAATCCCTACAATGAGCAGTTCTTC. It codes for CASRFDRNPYNEQFF. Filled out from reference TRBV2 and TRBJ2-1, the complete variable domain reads EPEVTQTPSHQVTQMGQEVILRCVPISNHLYFYWYRQILGQKVEFLVSFYNNEISEKSEIFDDQFSVERPDGSNFTLKIRSTKLEDSAMYFCASRFDRNPYNEQFFGPGTRLTVL.

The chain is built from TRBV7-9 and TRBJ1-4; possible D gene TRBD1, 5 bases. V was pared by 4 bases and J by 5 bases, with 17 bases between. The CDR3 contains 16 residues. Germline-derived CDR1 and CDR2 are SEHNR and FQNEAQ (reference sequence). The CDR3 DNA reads TGTGCCAGCAGCTACCTATTGGGGGGTAGAAATGAAAAACTGTTTTTT. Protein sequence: CASSYLLGGRNEKLFF.

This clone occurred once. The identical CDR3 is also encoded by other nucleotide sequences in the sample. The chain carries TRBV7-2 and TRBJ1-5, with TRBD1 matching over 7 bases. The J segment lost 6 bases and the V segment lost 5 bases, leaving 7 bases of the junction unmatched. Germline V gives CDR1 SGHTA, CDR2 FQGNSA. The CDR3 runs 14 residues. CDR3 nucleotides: TGTGCCAGCAGCCCCCGACAGGGCGGTCAGCCCCAGCATTTT. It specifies CASSPRQGGQPQHF.

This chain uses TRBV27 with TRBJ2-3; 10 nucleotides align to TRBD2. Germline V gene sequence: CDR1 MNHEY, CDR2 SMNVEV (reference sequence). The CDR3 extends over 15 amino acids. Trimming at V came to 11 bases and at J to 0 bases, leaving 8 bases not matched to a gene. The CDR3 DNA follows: TGTGCCGGCCTAACTAGCGGGGTTAGCACAGATACGCAGTATTTT. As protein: CAGLTSGVSTDTQYF.

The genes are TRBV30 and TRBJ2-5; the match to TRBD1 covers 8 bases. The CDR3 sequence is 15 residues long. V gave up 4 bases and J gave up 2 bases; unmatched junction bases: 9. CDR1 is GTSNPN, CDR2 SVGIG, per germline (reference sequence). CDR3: CAWNNPRTGQETQYF. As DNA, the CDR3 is TGTGCCTGGAATAATCCCCGGACAGGGCAAGAGACCCAGTACTTC.

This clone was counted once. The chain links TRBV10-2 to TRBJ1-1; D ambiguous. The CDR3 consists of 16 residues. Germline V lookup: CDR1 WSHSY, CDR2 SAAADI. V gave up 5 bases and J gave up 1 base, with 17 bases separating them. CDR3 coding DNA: TGCGCCAGCAGTCCTCTATATAAAGCAGGGAACACTGAAGCTTTCTTT. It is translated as CASSPLYKAGNTEAFF.

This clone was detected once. CDR3 sequence: CASSTGNTEAFF. The CDR3 DNA reads TGTGCCAGCAGTACGGGTAATACTGAAGCTTTCTTT. The V and J genes are TRBV6-5 and TRBJ1-1; D gene uncertain. The CDR3 consists of 12 residues. Germline V gene data show CDR1 as MNHEY and CDR2 as SVGAGI. V lost 5 bases and J 5 bases, leaving 9 bases between the germline ends.

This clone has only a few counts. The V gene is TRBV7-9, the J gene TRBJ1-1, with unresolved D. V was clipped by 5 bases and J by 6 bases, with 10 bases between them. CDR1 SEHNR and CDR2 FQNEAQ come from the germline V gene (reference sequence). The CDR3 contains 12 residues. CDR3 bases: TGTGCCAGCAGCCGGGCGGGGTCTGAAGCTTTCTTT. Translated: CASSRAGSEAFF.

The CDR3 protein is CATSEMTSGSRETQYF. The CDR3 DNA reads TGTGCCACCAGTGAAATGACTAGCGGGAGTAGAGAGACCCAGTACTTC. The chain joins TRBV24-1 to TRBJ2-5; 12 bases align to TRBD2. The CDR3 totals 16 residues. The germline V gene has CDR1 KGHDR and CDR2 SFDVKD. V was clipped by 4 bases and J by 4 bases; unmatched bases: 6.

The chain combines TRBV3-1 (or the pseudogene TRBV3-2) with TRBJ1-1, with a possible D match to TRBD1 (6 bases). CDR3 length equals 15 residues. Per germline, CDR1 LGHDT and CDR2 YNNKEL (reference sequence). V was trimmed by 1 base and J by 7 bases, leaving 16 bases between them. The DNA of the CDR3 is TGTGCCAGCAGCCAAGGACAGGTTCAGGGATATGAAGCTTTCTTT. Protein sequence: CASSQGQVQGYEAFF.

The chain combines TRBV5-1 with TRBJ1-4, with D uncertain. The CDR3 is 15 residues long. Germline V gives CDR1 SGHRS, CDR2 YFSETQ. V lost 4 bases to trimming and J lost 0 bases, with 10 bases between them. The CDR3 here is CASSARGATNEKLFF. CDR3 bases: TGCGCCAGCAGCGCAAGAGGAGCAACTAATGAAAAACTGTTTTTT.

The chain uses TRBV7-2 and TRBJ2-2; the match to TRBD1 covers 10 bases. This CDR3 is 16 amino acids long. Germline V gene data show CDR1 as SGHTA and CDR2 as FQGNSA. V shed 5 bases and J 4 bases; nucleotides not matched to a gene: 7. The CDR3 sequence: CASSETGTGVTGELFF. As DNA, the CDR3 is TGTGCCAGCAGCGAAACCGGGACAGGGGTCACCGGGGAGCTGTTTTTT.